The clone carrying this T cell receptor (beta chain) showed up just a few times. This sample was taken from a study of patients and donors after allogeneic stem cell transplantation. The V end lost 1 base, the J end lost 2 bases, and 5 bases lay between the germline ends. The CDR3 has 13 amino acids. CDR1 SEHNR and CDR2 FQNEAQ come from the germline V gene (reference sequence). TCRdb processed the RT-PCR reads anew with MiXCR; each CDR3 protein has one entry. The sample consists of around 150,000 distinct CDR3 sequences, roughly 35% of them appearing once. This sequence joins TRBV7-9 and TRBJ1-2, with a tentative D call TRBD1 (5 bases). The source of this sequence is a human donor who was either an allogeneic HSCT recipient or a stem cell or donor lymphocyte infusion donor (not recorded which). It is not recorded whose cells these are; they may come from a transplant donor. Sequenced input: blood, either unsorted or a sorted T cell fraction (not recorded which). The CDR3 region is CASSLEGNYGYTF. The CDR3 DNA is TGTGCCAGCAGCTTAGAGGGGAACTATGGCTACACCTTC.